A selection of T cell receptor beta chains follows, all from one sample in a study of glioma-infiltrating T cells. A single record per CDR3 protein comes from TCRdb applying MiXCR to the multiplex PCR reads. The sample lists a few hundred thousand distinct CDR3 sequences, roughly two fifths occurring once. Sequencing was done on a sample of glioma tissue, nonneoplastic brain tissue, or PBMCs (not recorded which). These receptor sequences come from a human donor with low-grade glioma or glioblastoma, undergoing nonglioma brain surgery, or in good health (not recorded which). Each CDR3 is given with its conserved first and last residue. The D gene is left open where the match is weak. Size tells how often a clone was seen (once, few, many) or the class of an expanded clone, and some rows leave it out.

NA	TRBV6-2/TRBV6-3	many	TRBJ2-1	CASSYSWGSGNNEQFF	TGTGCCAGCAGTTACTCCTGGGGTAGCGGAAACAATGAGCAGTTCTTC
NA	TRBV20-1	few	TRBJ2-4	CSARPASSKNIQYF	TGCAGTGCTAGACCAGCATCTTCCAAAAACATTCAGTACTTC
NA	TRBV28	few	TRBJ2-1	CASSEWGNEQFF	TGTGCCAGCAGTGAATGGGGCAATGAGCAGTTCTTC
NA	TRBV28	many	TRBJ2-1	CASSLSRGNEQFF	TGTGCCAGCAGTTTATCTCGAGGGAATGAGCAGTTCTTC
NA	TRBV19	few	TRBJ1-1	CASWAWNTEAFF	TGTGCCAGTTGGGCTTGGAACACTGAAGCTTTCTTT
TRBD2	TRBV27	many	TRBJ2-1	CASSLSSGLGNEQFF	TGTGCCAGCAGTTTATCTAGCGGGCTAGGCAATGAGCAGTTCTTC
NA	TRBV25-1	many	TRBJ1-5	CASSEYSRNQPQHF	TGTGCCAGCAGTGAATATAGTCGCAATCAGCCCCAGCATTTT
NA	TRBV12-3/TRBV12-4	NA	TRBJ1-2	CASSQAGAHYGYTF	TGTGCCAGCAGTCAAGCAGGGGCCCACTATGGCTACACCTTC
TRBD2	TRBV28	few	TRBJ2-1	CASSSSGIYNEQFF	TGTGCCAGCAGTTCCAGCGGGATCTACAATGAGCAGTTCTTC
TRBD1	TRBV6-1	few	TRBJ2-3	CATGQGTDTQYF	TGTGCCACGGGACAGGGAACAGATACGCAGTATTTT
NA	TRBV28	NA	TRBJ1-1	CATLLRGGGPVRAFF	TGTGCCACCCTATTAAGGGGTGGAGGGCCGGTGAGAGCTTTCTTT
TRBD2	TRBV29-1	NA	TRBJ2-1	CSAGTSGAAQFF	TGCAGCGCCGGGACTAGCGGGGCAGCGCAGTTCTTC
NA	TRBV7-2	NA	TRBJ2-7	CASRTGASSYQQYF	TGTGCCAGCAGGACCGGGGCCTCCTCCTACCAGCAGTACTTC
NA	TRBV28	few	TRBJ2-2	CASSFVWGHHTGELFF	TGTGCCAGCAGTTTTGTTTGGGGGCATCACACCGGGGAGCTGTTTTTT
NA	TRBV7-9	NA	TRBJ2-7	CASSLRTLGSYEQYF	TGTGCCAGCAGCCTCAGGACGTTGGGCTCCTACGAGCAGTACTTC
NA	TRBV7-9	few	TRBJ1-6	CASSFDSGNSPLHF	TGTGCCAGCAGCTTTGACAGTGGTAATTCACCCCTCCACTTT
NA	TRBV27	NA	TRBJ1-2	CASSWAGGYGYTF	TGTGCCAGCAGTTGGGCCGGAGGCTATGGCTACACCTTC
NA	TRBV27	many	TRBJ2-1	CASNGGNEQFF	TGTGCCAGCAACGGTGGGAATGAGCAGTTCTTC
TRBD1	TRBV11-2	few	TRBJ1-6	CASSPGHRGGSTLHF	TGTGCCAGCAGCCCCGGGCACAGGGGGGGTTCGACCCTCCACTTT
TRBD2	TRBV27	many	TRBJ2-1	CASSLSPLAGEGYNEQFF	TGTGCCAGCAGTTTAAGCCCCTTAGCGGGAGAGGGCTACAATGAGCAGTTCTTC
NA	TRBV29-1	NA	TRBJ2-5	CSGADSQETQYF	TGCAGCGGAGCGGACAGCCAAGAGACCCAGTACTTC